The next 14 T cell receptor beta chains were all read from a single sample in a study of CD8+CD57+ T cells in acquired aplastic anemia. Genomic DNA was employed as the template in profiling TCR beta VDJ and CDR3. TCRdb fed the reads into MiXCR, producing one record per CDR3 protein. Among about 180,000 distinct CDR3 sequences listed, approximately 49% were seen once. The sample comprised sorted CD4+, CD8+, or CD8+CD57+ T cells (not recorded which) from PBMCs. The receptors come from a human donor in good health.

In this sample, this clonotype turned up once. This chain connects TRBV7-9 to TRBJ1-4, with 8 nucleotides matching TRBD1. V lost 5 bases, J lost 13 bases, and 3 bases stayed unmatched. The CDR3 spans 11 residues. Germline CDR1 is SEHNR and CDR2 is FQNEAQ (reference sequence). This chain's CDR3 is CASSKGQGLFF. In nucleotides, the CDR3 is TGTGCCAGCAGCAAAGGACAGGGACTGTTTTTT.

At least ten counts were recorded for this clonotype. The rearrangement uses TRBV3-1 and TRBJ1-6; no definite D call. CDR1 is LGHDT, CDR2 YNNKEL, per germline (reference sequence). The CDR3 consists of 15 residues. Trimming removed 3 bases from V and 5 bases from J, with 11 bases in between. CDR3 in amino acids: CASSQAATDNSPLHF. Written as DNA, the CDR3 is TGTGCCAGCAGCCAGGCGGCGACCGATAATTCACCCCTCCACTTT.

At least ten counts were recorded for this clonotype. The V call is TRBV24-1, the J call TRBJ1-2; D perhaps matches TRBD1 (5 bases). Trimming cost V 7 bases and J 8 bases, with 16 bases left between them. The CDR3 spans 13 residues. The germline V gene has CDR1 KGHDR and CDR2 SFDVKD. The CDR3 DNA reads as TGTGCCACCAGCACGCGAGATGGGGGAGGCTACACCTTC. The encoded protein is CATSTRDGGGYTF.

The chain couples TRBV2 to TRBJ2-1; 10 bases are shared with TRBD2. Looked up from germline, CDR1 is SNHLY and CDR2 is FYNNEI. Losses at the gene ends were 4 bases for V and 4 bases for J; bases not matched to a gene: 7. The CDR3 loop spans 16 amino acids. CDR3 sequence reads: CASSARTSGSYNEQFF. Here the CDR3 DNA reads TGTGCCAGCAGTGCTAGGACTAGCGGTAGTTACAATGAGCAGTTCTTC.

This clonotype appeared a few times. The V call is TRBV25-1, the J call TRBJ1-6, with a weak D call TRBD1 (6 bases). The V end lost 6 bases, the J end lost 8 bases, and 14 bases lay between the germline ends. The CDR3 is 14 amino acids. The germline V gene has CDR1 MGHDK and CDR2 SYGVNS. The CDR3 spells CASSPRTADSPLHF. CDR3 nucleotides: TGTGCCAGCAGCCCCCGGACAGCGGATTCACCCCTCCACTTT.

This clonotype was found many times. The V call is TRBV7-9, the J call TRBJ2-5; D might be TRBD1 (6 bases). The length of the CDR3 is 15 residues. CDR1 is SEHNR and CDR2 is FQNEAQ in the germline V gene (reference sequence). The germline V and J ends were trimmed by 5 bases and 2 bases, with 15 bases remaining between them. CDR3 in DNA: TGTGCCAGCAGCCCAAACAGGGTAGGACAAGAGACCCAGTACTTC. It yields the protein CASSPNRVGQETQYF.

Notes on this clonotype: The missing conserved phenylalanine or tryptophan at the end of this CDR3 makes a read error likely. The chain links TRBV11-1 to TRBJ2-1; 9 bases are shared with TRBD1. V lost 6 bases to trimming and J lost 10 bases; unmatched junction nucleotides: 19. This CDR3 is built from 17 residues. Germline V gives CDR1 SGHAT, CDR2 FQDESV (reference sequence). The CDR3 coding sequence is TGTGCCAGCAGTGAAAGCGAGGGGACAGGGCCCCGGGGGGAGCAGTTCTCC. Translation gives CASSESEGTGPRGEQFS.

With respect to this clonotype: Possible read error: a much larger clone is one base away. The chain employs TRBV4-2 and TRBJ2-1; 8 bases map to TRBD1. The germline V gene encodes CDR1 LGHNA and CDR2 YNFKEQ. The CDR3 consists of 16 residues. The CDR3 reads CASSSRGQASYNEQLF. The CDR3 bases are TGTGCCAGCAGCAGCAGGGGACAGGCCTCCTACAATGAGCAGCTCTTC.

This clonotype was seen just once. The chain uses TRBV6-1 and TRBJ1-5, with TRBD1 as a possible D gene (6 bases). Per the germline V gene, CDR1 is MNHNS and CDR2 is SASEGT. The V end lost 8 bases, the J end lost 2 bases, and 10 bases lay between the germline ends. The CDR3 covers 13 residues. The DNA for the CDR3 is TGTGCCAGCGCCGGGGGCGGCAATCAGCCCCAGCATTTT. Residues: CASAGGGNQPQHF.

At least ten counts were recorded for this clonotype. The chain combines TRBV12-3 or TRBV12-4 with TRBJ1-5, with D perhaps TRBD1 (6 bases). Trimming removed 6 bases at V and 0 bases at J, with 9 bases between. The CDR3 covers 14 residues. The CDR3 spells CASSGQYSNQPQHF. For the CDR3, the DNA is TGTGCCAGCAGCGGACAGTATAGCAATCAGCCCCAGCATTTT.

This chain links TRBV27 with TRBJ2-3; 7 positions match TRBD2. In germline, CDR1 is MNHEY, CDR2 SMNVEV (reference sequence). The CDR3 has 17 residues. V lost 4 bases to trimming and J lost 0 bases; unmatched junction nucleotides: 10. CDR3 loop: CASSSPASSGSTDTQYF. Written as DNA, the CDR3 is TGTGCCAGCAGTTCCCCAGCCTCTAGCGGTAGCACAGATACGCAGTATTTT.

Regarding this clonotype: A clone one base away is much larger, so this may be a read error. The chain has TRBV25-1 and TRBJ2-2; no clear D. The CDR3 is 15 residues long. The germline V gene encodes CDR1 MGHDK and CDR2 SYGVNS. CDR3 coding DNA: TGTGCCAGCAGTCAGCCGGGTTCGAACACCCGGGAGCTGTTTTTT. Protein: CASSQPGSNTRELFF.

This chain uses TRBV19 with TRBJ2-7; 7 bases line up with TRBD1. The CDR3 runs to 14 residues. The germline V gene has CDR1 LNHDA and CDR2 SQIVND (reference sequence). Trimming at V came to 7 bases and at J to 2 bases, leaving 8 bases not matched to a gene. CDR3 protein: CASKFGDSAYEQYF. The DNA for the CDR3 is TGTGCCAGTAAATTTGGGGACAGTGCCTACGAGCAGTACTTC.

This sequence joins TRBV5-1 and TRBJ2-7; no definite D call. The CDR3 covers 13 residues. Germline V CDR1 and CDR2: SGHRS, YFSETQ. Deletions cut 0 bases from V and 2 bases from J, with 6 bases between. The CDR3 loop is CASSLEQPYEQYF. CDR3 in DNA: TGCGCCAGCAGCTTGGAACAGCCCTACGAGCAGTACTTC.